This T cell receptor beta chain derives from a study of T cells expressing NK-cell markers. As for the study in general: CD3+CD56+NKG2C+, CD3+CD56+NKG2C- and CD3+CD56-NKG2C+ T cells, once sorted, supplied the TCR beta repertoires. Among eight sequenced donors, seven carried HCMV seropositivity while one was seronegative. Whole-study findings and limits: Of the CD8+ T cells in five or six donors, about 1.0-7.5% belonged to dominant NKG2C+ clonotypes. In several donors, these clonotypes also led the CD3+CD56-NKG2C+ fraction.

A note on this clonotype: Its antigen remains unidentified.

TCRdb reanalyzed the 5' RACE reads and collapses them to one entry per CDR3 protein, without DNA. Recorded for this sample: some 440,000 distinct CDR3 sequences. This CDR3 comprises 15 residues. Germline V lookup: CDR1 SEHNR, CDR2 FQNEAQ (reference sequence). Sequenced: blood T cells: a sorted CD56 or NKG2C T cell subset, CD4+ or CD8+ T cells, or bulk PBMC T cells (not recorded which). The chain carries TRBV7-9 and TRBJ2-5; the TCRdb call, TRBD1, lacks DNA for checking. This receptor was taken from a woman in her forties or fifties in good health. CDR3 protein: CASSPVQPQGETQYF.